This note documents a single T cell receptor (beta chain) sequence. The antigen remains undetermined. The data were obtained in a study of graft-versus-host responses after intestinal transplantation. Study-wide background: Every recipient underwent anti-thymocyte globulin induction, then tacrolimus and steroids for about three years. Findings and caveats of the study: Subjects displaying graft-donor T cell macrochimerism possessed elevated graft-versus-host to host-versus-graft clonal ratios inside allografts.

Germline CDR1 is SGHAT and CDR2 is FQNNGV. The CDR3 contains 12 residues. The V and J ends lost 2 bases and 7 bases respectively, with 5 bases between them. Using immunoSEQ multiplex PCR, the repertoire was profiled, and TCRdb retains in-frame clones only, with some absent. The sample carries roughly 25,000 clones, more than 80% recorded once. V and J are TRBV11-2 and TRBJ2-2, with D unclear. The origin of this receptor is a human patient who received an intestinal transplant, so some T cells may come from the graft donor. Sequenced here: PBMCs, sampled 18 days after transplant. CDR3 amino acids: CASSLRVGELFF. The CDR3 bases are TGTGCCAGCAGCTTAAGGGTCGGGGAGCTGTTTTTT.